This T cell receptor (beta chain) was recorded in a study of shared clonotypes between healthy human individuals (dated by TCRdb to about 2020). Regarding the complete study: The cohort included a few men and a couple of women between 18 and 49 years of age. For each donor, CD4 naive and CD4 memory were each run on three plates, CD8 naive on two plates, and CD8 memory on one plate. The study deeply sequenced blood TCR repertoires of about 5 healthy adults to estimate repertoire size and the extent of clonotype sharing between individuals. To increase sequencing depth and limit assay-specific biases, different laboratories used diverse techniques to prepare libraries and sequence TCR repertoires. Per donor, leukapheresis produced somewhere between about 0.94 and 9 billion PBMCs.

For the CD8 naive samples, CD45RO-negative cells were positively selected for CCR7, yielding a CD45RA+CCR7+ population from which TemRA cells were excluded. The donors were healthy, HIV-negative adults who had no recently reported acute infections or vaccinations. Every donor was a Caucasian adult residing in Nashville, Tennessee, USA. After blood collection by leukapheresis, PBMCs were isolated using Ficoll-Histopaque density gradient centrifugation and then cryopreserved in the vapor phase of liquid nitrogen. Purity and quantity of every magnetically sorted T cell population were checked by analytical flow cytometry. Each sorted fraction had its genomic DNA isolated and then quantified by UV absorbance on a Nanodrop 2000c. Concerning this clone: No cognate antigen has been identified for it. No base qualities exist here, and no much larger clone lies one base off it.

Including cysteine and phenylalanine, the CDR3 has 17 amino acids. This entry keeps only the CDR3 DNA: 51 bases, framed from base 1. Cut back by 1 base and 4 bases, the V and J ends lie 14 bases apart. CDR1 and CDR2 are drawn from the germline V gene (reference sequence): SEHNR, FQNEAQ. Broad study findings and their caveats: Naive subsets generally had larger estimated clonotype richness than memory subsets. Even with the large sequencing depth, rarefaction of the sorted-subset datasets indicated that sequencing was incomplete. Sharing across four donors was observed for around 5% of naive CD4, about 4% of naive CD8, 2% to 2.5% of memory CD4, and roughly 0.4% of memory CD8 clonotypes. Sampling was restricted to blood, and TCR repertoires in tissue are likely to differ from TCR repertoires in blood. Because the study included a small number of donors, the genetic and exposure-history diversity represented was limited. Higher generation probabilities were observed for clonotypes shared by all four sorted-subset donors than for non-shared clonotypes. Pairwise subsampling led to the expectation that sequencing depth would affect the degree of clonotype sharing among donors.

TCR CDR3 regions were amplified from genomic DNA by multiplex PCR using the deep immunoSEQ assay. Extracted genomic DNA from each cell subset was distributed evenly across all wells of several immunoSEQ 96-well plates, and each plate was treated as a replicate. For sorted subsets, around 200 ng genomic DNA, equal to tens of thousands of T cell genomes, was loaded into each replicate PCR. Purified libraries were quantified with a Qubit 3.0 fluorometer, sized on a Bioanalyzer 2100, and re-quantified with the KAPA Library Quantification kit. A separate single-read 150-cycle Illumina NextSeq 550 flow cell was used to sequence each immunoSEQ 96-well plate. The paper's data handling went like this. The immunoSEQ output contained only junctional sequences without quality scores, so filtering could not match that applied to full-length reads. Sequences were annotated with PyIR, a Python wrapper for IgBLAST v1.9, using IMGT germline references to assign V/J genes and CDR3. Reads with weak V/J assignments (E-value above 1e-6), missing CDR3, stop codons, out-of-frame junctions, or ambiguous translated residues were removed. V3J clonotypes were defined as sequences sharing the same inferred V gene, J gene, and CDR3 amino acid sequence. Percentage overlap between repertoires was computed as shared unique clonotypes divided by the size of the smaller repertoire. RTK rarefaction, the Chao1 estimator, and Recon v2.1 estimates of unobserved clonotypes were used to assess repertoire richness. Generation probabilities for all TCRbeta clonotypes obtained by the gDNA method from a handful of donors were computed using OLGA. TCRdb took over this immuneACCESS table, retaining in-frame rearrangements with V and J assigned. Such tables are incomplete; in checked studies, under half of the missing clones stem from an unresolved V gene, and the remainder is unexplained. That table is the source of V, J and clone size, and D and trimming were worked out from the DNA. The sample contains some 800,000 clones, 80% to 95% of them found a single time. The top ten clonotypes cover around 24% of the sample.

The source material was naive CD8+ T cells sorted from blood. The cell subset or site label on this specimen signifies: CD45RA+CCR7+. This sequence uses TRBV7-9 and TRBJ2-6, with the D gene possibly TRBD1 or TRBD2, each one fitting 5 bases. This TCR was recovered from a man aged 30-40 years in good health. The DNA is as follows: TGTGCCAGCAGCTTAGTTCCGGGGTCAGGGGGGGCCAACGTCCTGACTTTC. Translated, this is CASSLVPGSGGANVLTF.